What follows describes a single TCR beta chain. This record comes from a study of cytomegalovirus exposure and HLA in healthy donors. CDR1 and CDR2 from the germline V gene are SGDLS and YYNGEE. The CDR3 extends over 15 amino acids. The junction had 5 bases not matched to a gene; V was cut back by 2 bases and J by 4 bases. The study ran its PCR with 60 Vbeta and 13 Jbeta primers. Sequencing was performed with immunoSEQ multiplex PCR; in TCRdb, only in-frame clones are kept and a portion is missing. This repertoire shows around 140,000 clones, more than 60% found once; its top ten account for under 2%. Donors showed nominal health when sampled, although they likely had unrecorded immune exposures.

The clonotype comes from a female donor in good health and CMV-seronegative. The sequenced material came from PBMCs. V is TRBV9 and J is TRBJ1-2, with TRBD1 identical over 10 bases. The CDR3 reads CASSVRDRGTYGYTF. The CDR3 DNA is TGTGCCAGCAGCGTCCGGGACAGGGGAACCTATGGCTACACCTTC.